The rows below give T cell receptor beta chains drawn from one sample of a study of blood T cells in healthy people across ages. One entry per CDR3 protein, called by TCRdb with MiXCR from the 5' RACE reads. The sample gives about 970,000 distinct CDR3 sequences, roughly 51% of which show up once; over 20% is in the top ten. Material for sequencing was blood. The receptor source for this set is a woman aged 55-69 years in good health. CDR3s leave out the opening cysteine and the closing phenylalanine or tryptophan.

TRBV11-2,TRBJ2-4,ASSPQGYTQQY
TRBV6-6,TRBJ2-7,ASTSDGDSYEQY
TRBV24-1,TRBJ2-5,ATSARDSLPQETQY
TRBV7-2,TRBJ2-1,ASSLGGKANNGQF
TRBV28,TRBJ2-6,ASSRSYSGTNVLT
TRBV15,TRBJ2-7,ATSRDRVGVYEQY
TRBV4-1,TRBJ2-5,ASSQGGIRESQY
TRBV6-1,TRBJ2-1,ASRAGTGTYNEQF
TRBV7-7,TRBJ2-3,ASTTSPTDTQY
TRBV12-3/TRBV12-4,TRBJ2-3,ASSQGTSRSTDTQY
TRBV2,TRBJ2-3,VSSTPRAGTDTQY
TRBV2,TRBJ2-5,ASSLPSGTQETQY
TRBV29-1,TRBJ1-2,SVSDNYGYT